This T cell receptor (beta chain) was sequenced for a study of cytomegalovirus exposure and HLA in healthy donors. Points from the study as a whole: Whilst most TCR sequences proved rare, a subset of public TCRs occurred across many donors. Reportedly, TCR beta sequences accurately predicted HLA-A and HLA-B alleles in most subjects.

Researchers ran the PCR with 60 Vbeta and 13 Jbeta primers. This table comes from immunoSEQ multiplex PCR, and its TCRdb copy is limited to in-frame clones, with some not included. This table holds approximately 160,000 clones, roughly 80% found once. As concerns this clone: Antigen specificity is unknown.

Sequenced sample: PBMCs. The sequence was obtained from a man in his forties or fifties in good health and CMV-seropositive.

This chain's CDR3 is CASSQDGGGTLTDTQYF. In DNA form, the CDR3 reads TGCGCCAGCAGCCAAGACGGTGGCGGAACCCTCACAGATACGCAGTATTTT. The V gene is TRBV4-1, the J gene TRBJ2-3, with no clear D. The germline gives CDR1 MGHRA, CDR2 YSYEKL. V lost 0 bases and J lost 2, with 15 bases in between. The CDR3 runs to 17 residues.